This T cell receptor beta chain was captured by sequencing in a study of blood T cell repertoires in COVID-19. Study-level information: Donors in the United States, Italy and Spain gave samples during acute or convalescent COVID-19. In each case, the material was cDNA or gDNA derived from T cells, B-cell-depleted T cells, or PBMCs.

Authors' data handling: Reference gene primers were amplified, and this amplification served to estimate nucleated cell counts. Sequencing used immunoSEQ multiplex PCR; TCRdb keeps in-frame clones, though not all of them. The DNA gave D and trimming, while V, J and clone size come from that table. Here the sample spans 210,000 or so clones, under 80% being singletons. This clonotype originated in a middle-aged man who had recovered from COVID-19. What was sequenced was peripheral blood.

CDR3 region: CASSLASGQHYGYTF. The CDR3 DNA is TGCGCCAGCAGCTTGGCCTCAGGACAGCATTATGGCTACACCTTC. The chain combines TRBV5-1 with TRBJ1-2, with a possible D match to TRBD1 (6 bases). Per germline, CDR1 SGHRS and CDR2 YFSETQ. This CDR3 contains 15 residues. Deletions cut 0 bases from V and 5 bases from J, with 14 bases between. The variable domain in full, with the rest retrieved from reference TRBV5-1 and TRBJ1-2, is KAGVTQTPRYLIKTRGQQVTLSCSPISGHRSVSWYQQTPGQGLQFLFEYFSETQRNKGNFPGRFSGRQFSNSRSEMNVSTLELGDSALYLCASSLASGQHYGYTFGSGTRLTVV.